The 11 T cell receptor beta chains listed next were all sequenced from one sample in a study of blood T cell repertoires in COVID-19. Some clones are missing from TCRdb's copy, which holds only in-frame ones; the method was immunoSEQ multiplex PCR. The sample holds 180,000 or so clones; about 81% are singletons and the top ten take 12%. The sample was peripheral blood. The receptors here all came from a woman of 80 years or more with COVID-19, enrolled during active disease.

The chain uses TRBV2 and TRBJ2-3; 8 bases line up with TRBD2. The V segment lost 5 bases and the J segment 3 bases; nucleotides outside the gene matches: 10. The CDR3 length is 16 residues. Germline V gives CDR1 SNHLY, CDR2 FYNNEI. This CDR3 reads CASSRGTRISTDTQYF. In nucleotides, the CDR3 is TGTGCCAGCAGTCGAGGGACTAGAATTAGTACAGATACGCAGTATTTT.

This chain joins TRBV7-2 and TRBJ2-5; the match to TRBD1 covers 7 bases. The germline gives CDR1 SGHTA, CDR2 FQGNSA. This CDR3 region has 14 residues. V lost 5 bases, J lost 5 bases, and 8 bases stayed unmatched. Here the CDR3 reads CASSPRTGWETQYF. In DNA, the CDR3 is TGTGCCAGCAGCCCCCGGACAGGTTGGGAGACCCAGTACTTC. Using reference TRBV7-2 and TRBJ2-5 for the parts outside the CDR3, the full variable domain is GAGVSQSPSNKVTEKGKDVELRCDPISGHTALYWYRQSLGQGLEFLIYFQGNSAPDKSGLPSDRFSAERTGGSVSTLTIQRTQQEDSAVYLCASSPRTGWETQYFGPGTRLLVL.

The chain couples TRBV19 to TRBJ2-3; 13 bases line up with TRBD2. Germline-derived CDR1 and CDR2 are LNHDA and SQIVND (reference sequence). This CDR3 spans 15 amino acids. Germline trimming cut 7 bases from V and 3 bases from J; bases unmatched to any gene: 4. CDR3 in amino acids: CASTWTSGRTDTQYF. In DNA form, the CDR3 reads TGTGCCAGTACATGGACTAGCGGGAGAACAGATACGCAGTATTTT.

This clone appeared once. CDR3 in amino acids: CASSKEGTSLGQPQHF. As DNA, the CDR3 is TGTGCCAGCAGCAAAGAAGGGACAAGCCTAGGGCAGCCCCAGCATTTT. The chain links TRBV7-2 to TRBJ1-5; D perhaps matches TRBD1 (6 bases). The CDR3 runs to 16 residues. The germline gives CDR1 SGHTA, CDR2 FQGNSA. Trimming took 5 bases from V and 7 from J, leaving 21 bases between them.

The chain recombines TRBV27 with TRBJ2-1; 10 bases are shared with TRBD2. The CDR3 has 17 amino acids. CDR1 MNHEY and CDR2 SMNVEV come from the germline V gene (reference sequence). V lost 4 bases and J lost 3; bases outside the gene matches: 9. Here the CDR3 reads CASSSPLTSGFYNEQFF. CDR3 nucleotide sequence: TGTGCCAGCAGTTCGCCCCTGACTAGCGGGTTCTACAATGAGCAGTTCTTC.

The V call is TRBV3-1 (or the pseudogene TRBV3-2), the J call TRBJ2-5; 10 bases are shared with TRBD2. CDR3 length: 18 amino acids. Germline CDR1 and CDR2: LGHDT and YNNKEL (reference sequence). The junction had 9 bases not matched to a gene; V was cut back by 1 base and J by 1 base. This CDR3 is CASSQAPPAGGPQETQYF. The CDR3 coding sequence is TGTGCCAGCAGCCAAGCCCCCCCAGCGGGAGGGCCCCAAGAGACCCAGTACTTC.

The CDR3 DNA is TGTGCCAGCAGCGCAAGAGAGACTAGCGGGGGGAGAGATACGCAGTATTTT. Encoded protein: CASSARETSGGRDTQYF. The chain uses TRBV9 and TRBJ2-3, with 13 bases matching TRBD2. CDR1 SGDLS and CDR2 YYNGEE come from the germline V gene. The CDR3 sequence is 17 residues long. J was trimmed by 5 bases and V by 3 bases; bases with no gene match: 9.

V gene TRBV7-2 combines with J gene TRBJ2-6; TRBD1 might be the D (6 bases). The germline V and J ends were trimmed by 5 bases and 0 bases, with 14 bases remaining between them. From germline, CDR1 is SGHTA and CDR2 FQGNSA. The CDR3 is 17 residues long. The CDR3: CASSPTGYSSGANVLTF. In DNA form, the CDR3 reads TGTGCCAGCAGCCCAACAGGGTACAGCTCTGGGGCCAACGTCCTGACTTTC.

The rearrangement uses TRBV11-2 and TRBJ1-2, with 7 bases aligning to TRBD1. The V segment lost 0 bases and the J segment 7 bases; nucleotides outside the gene matches: 8. This CDR3 contains 15 residues. In germline, CDR1 is SGHAT, CDR2 FQNNGV. For the CDR3, the DNA is TGTGCCAGCAGCTTAGAGAGGGGGCTTGGCTCTGGCTACACCTTC. Encoded protein: CASSLERGLGSGYTF.

The J gene is TRBJ1-2, the V gene TRBV30, with 10 nucleotides matching TRBD1. The CDR3 contains 14 residues. V gave up 2 bases and J gave up 5 bases; unmatched junction bases: 5. Germline-derived CDR1 and CDR2 are GTSNPN and SVGIG (reference sequence). This CDR3 is CAWSLDRGPYGYTF. CDR3 bases: TGTGCCTGGAGTTTAGACAGGGGGCCGTATGGCTACACCTTC.

The chain recombines TRBV15 with TRBJ2-1, with a tentative D call TRBD2 (5 bases). CDR1 is LNHNV and CDR2 is YYDKDF in the germline V gene (reference sequence). V lost 5 bases, J lost 4 bases, and 12 bases lay in between. CDR3 length: 14 residues. The CDR3: CATSQSGSYNEQFF. CDR3 nucleotides: TGTGCCACCAGCCAGAGCGGTTCTTACAATGAGCAGTTCTTC.